This T cell receptor (beta chain) was sequenced for a study of radiation and T cells in renal cell carcinoma. As for time point: baseline pretreatment blood. As to treatment: 15 Gy SBRT to primary tumor, nephrectomy 4 weeks later. CDR1 and CDR2 from the germline V gene are KGHSH and LQKENI. CDR3 length: 16 residues. The V gene end was trimmed by 5 bases and the J gene end by 8 bases; junction bases not matched to a gene: 14. TCRdb keeps only in-frame clones here, not all; method: immunoSEQ multiplex PCR. The sample records roughly 130,000 clones, about 88% being singletons. This receptor was taken from a woman between 50 and 59 years old with renal cell carcinoma. V gene TRBV18 combines with J gene TRBJ1-5; 8 positions agree with TRBD1. Sequenced material: blood, taken from a patient whose treatment included radiotherapy and nephrectomy. The DNA for the CDR3 is TGTGCCAGCTCATCCACCGGGACAGGAGTCTCCGAGCCCCAGCATTTT. As protein: CASSSTGTGVSEPQHF. The full variable domain, rest sourced from reference TRBV18 and TRBJ1-5, is NAGVMQNPRHLVRRRGQEARLRCSPMKGHSHVYWYRQLPEEGLKFMVYLQKENIIDESGMPKERFSAEFPKEGPSILRIQQVVRGDSAAYFCASSSTGTGVSEPQHFGDGTRLSIL.